The rows below give T cell receptor beta chains drawn from one sample of a study of blood T cells in healthy people across ages. Via MiXCR, TCRdb re-called the 5' RACE reads, giving one row per CDR3 protein. The sample carries roughly 700,000 distinct CDR3 sequences, roughly 25% recorded once. Separately, the same data were catalogued under a study of T cells of mothers and their children.

Sequencing used blood. The origin of the receptors is a boy younger than 18 in good health. CDR3s include the opening cysteine and the closing phenylalanine or tryptophan. The order of the fields is D gene, V gene, clone size, J gene, CDR3 protein, CDR3 DNA. D genes are given only for firm matches. A clone size is listed for some rows: how often the clone was seen (once, few, many), or a class if it is expanded.

-	TRBV15	-	TRBJ2-5	CATSRDGQPTQYF	TGTGCCACCAGCAGAGACGGACAACCTACCCAGTACTTC
-	TRBV6-1	few	TRBJ2-5	CASSEARPFGVQETQYF	TGTGCCAGCAGTGAAGCGCGGCCTTTCGGAGTTCAAGAGACCCAGTACTTC
-	TRBV5-1	-	TRBJ2-5	CASSSRRGASEETQYF	TGCGCCAGCAGCTCCCGCCGCGGGGCGTCCGAAGAGACCCAGTACTTC
-	TRBV2	few	TRBJ2-5	CASSVRGRAAIETQYF	TGTGCCAGCAGTGTTAGGGGCAGGGCTGCAATAGAGACCCAGTACTTC
-	TRBV9	-	TRBJ2-3	CASSVVDYVTDTQYF	TGTGCCAGCAGCGTAGTCGACTATGTCACAGATACGCAGTATTTT
-	TRBV14	few	TRBJ1-1	CASSPYRESEAFF	TGTGCCAGCAGCCCGTACAGGGAATCTGAAGCTTTCTTT
TRBD2	TRBV27	-	TRBJ2-1	CASSLNPTSGISDEQFF	TGTGCCAGCAGTCTCAACCCGACTAGCGGGATTAGCGATGAGCAGTTCTTC
-	TRBV24-1	-	TRBJ2-1	CATPDEQFF	TGTGCCACTCCGGATGAGCAGTTCTTC
-	TRBV6-2/TRBV6-3	-	TRBJ1-5	CASRGDGQPQHF	TGTGCCAGCCGGGGGGATGGCCAGCCCCAGCATTTT
-	TRBV20-1	few	TRBJ2-3	CSARAGEDTQYF	TGCAGTGCTAGAGCAGGGGAGGATACGCAGTATTTT
-	TRBV6-5	-	TRBJ2-1	CASSLDGLVGIEQFF	TGTGCCAGCAGCCTTGATGGGCTAGTGGGAATTGAGCAGTTCTTC